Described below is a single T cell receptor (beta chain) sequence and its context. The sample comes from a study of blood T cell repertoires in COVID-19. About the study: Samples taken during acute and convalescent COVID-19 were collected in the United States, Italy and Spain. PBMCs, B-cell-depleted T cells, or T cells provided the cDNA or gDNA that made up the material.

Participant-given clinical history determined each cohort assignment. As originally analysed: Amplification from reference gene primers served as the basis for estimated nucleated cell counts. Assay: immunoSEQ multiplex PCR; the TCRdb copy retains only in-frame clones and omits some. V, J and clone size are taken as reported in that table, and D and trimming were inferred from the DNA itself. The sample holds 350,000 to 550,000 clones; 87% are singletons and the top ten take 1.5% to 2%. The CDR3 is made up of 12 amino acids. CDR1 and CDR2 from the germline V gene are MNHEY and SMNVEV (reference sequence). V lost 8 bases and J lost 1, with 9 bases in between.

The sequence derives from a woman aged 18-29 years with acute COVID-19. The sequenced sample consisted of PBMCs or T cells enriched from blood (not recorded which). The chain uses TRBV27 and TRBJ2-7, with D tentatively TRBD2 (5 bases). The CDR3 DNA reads TGTGCCAGCGGGAGAAGGTCCTACGAGCAGTACTTC. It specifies CASGRRSYEQYF.